Below, 2 T cell receptor beta chains from the same sample are listed, as sequenced in a study of sequential checkpoint blockade in melanoma (dated by TCRdb to the late 2010s). Library creation used the immunoSEQ multiplex PCR assay. TCRdb obtained this table from immuneACCESS and retained in-frame rearrangements with V and J assigned. These tables miss some clones; where compared with another copy, unresolved V genes account for less than half of the shortfall, and the remainder is unexplained. The sample yields about 40,000 clones; around 86% were counted once. Roughly 12% of the sample rests with the top ten. The treatment or condition label for this specimen denotes: randomized to nivolumab then ipilimumab (arm A) or the reverse (arm B). The specimen was CD8+ T cells sorted from blood (inferred from file names), collected from a patient given nivolumab and ipilimumab in sequence. The receptors were sampled from a human donor with melanoma.

DNA for the CDR3: TGCGCCAGCAGCCAAGGGGTTTTGATGGGACTTACCTACAATGAGCAGTTCTTC. It is translated as CASSQGVLMGLTYNEQFF. The V gene is TRBV4-3, the J gene TRBJ2-1; maybe TRBD2 (6 bases). The germline gives CDR1 LGHNA, CDR2 YSLEER. Trimming left V 1 base short and J 2 bases short, with 18 bases between. CDR3 length equals 18 residues.

This chain uses TRBV30 with TRBJ1-1; no definite D call. V was pared by 8 bases and J by 1 base, with 11 bases between. The CDR3 is 12 residues long. From germline, CDR1 is GTSNPN and CDR2 SVGIG (reference sequence). The CDR3, as DNA: TGTGCCGGTCAGTCGCCGAACACTGAAGCTTTCTTT. It yields the protein CAGQSPNTEAFF.